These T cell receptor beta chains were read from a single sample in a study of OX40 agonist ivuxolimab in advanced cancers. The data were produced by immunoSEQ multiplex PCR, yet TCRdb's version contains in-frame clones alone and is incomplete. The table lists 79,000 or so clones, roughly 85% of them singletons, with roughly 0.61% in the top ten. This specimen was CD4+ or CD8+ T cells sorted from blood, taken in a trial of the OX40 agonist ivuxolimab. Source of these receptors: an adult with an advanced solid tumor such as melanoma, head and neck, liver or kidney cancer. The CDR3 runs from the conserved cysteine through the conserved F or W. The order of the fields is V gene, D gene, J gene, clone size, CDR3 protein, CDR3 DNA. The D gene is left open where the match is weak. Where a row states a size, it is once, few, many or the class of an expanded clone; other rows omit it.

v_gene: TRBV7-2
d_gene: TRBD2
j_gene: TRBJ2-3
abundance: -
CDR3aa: CASSHGTRSADTQYF
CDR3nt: TGTGCCAGCAGCCACGGGACTAGATCAGCGGATACGCAGTATTTT

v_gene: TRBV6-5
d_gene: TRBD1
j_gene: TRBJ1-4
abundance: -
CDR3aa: CASIPSGQANEKLFF
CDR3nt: TGTGCCAGCATTCCGTCGGGACAGGCTAATGAAAAACTGTTTTTT

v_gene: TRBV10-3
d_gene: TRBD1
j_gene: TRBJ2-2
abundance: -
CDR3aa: CATRQGVSTGELFF
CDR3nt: TGTGCCACTCGACAGGGGGTTTCCACCGGGGAGCTGTTTTTT

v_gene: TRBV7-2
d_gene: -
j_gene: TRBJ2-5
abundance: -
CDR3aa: CASSLGGERETQYF
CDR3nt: TGTGCCAGCAGCTTAGGGGGGGAGAGGGAGACCCAGTACTTC

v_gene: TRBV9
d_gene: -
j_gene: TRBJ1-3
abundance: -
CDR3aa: CASSVATAGGNTIYF
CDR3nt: TGTGCCAGCAGCGTAGCTACGGCGGGGGGGAACACCATATATTTT

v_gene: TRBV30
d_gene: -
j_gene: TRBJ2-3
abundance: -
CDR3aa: CAWSRTRDNTDTQYF
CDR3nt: TGTGCCTGGAGTCGAACCCGGGACAACACAGATACGCAGTATTTT

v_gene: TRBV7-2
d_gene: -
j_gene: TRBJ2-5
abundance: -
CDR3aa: CASSLGLTQETQYF
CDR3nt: TGTGCCAGCAGCTTAGGCCTCACCCAAGAGACCCAGTACTTC

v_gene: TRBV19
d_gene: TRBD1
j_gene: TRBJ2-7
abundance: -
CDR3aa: CASSIRTGGEEQYF
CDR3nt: TGTGCCAGTAGTATACGGACAGGGGGGGAGGAGCAGTACTTC

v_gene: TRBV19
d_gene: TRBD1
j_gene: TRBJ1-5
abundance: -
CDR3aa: CASRDITGGRQPQHF
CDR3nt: TGTGCCAGTAGGGATATCACAGGGGGCAGGCAGCCCCAGCATTTT

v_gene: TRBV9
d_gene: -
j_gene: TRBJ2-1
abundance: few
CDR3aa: CASSVEWGGRNEQFF
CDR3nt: TGTGCCAGCAGCGTAGAATGGGGGGGCAGGAATGAGCAGTTCTTC

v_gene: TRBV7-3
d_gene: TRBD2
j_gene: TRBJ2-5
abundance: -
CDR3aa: CASSPSGGARETQYF
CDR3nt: TGTGCCAGCAGCCCTAGCGGGGGGGCCCGTGAGACCCAGTACTTC

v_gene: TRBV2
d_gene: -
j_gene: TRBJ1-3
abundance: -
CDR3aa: CASSVSWGAGTIYF
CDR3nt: TGTGCCAGCAGTGTCAGCTGGGGGGCGGGCACCATATATTTT

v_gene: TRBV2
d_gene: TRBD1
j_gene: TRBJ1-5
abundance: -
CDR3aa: CASSEGQGNQPQHF
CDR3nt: TGTGCCAGCAGCGAGGGACAGGGCAATCAGCCCCAGCATTTT

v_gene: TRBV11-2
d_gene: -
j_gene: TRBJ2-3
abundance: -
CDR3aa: CASSHTDTQYF
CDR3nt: TGTGCCAGCAGCCACACAGATACGCAGTATTTT

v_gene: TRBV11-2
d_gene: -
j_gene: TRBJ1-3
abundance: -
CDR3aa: CASSSGKSGNTIYF
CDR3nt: TGTGCCAGCAGCTCCGGTAAATCTGGAAACACCATATATTTT

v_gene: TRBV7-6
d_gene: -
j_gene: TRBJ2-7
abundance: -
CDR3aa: CASSSRGQGNLRLGYEQYF
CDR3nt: TGTGCCAGCAGCTCGCGTGGTCAGGGTAATTTGCGGCTGGGGTACGAGCAGTACTTC

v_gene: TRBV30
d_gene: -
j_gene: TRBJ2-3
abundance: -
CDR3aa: CAGGIAADTQYF
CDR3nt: TGTGCCGGGGGGATAGCCGCAGATACGCAGTATTTT

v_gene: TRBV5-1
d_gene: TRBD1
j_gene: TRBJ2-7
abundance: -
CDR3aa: CASLPGTGSYEQYF
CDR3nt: TGCGCCAGCCTTCCCGGGACAGGATCCTACGAGCAGTACTTC

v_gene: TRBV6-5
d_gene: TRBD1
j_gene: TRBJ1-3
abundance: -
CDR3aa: CASSDRGKPTIYF
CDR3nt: TGTGCCAGCAGCGACAGGGGGAAGCCCACCATATATTTT

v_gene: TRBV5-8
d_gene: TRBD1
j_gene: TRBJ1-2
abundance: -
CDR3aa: CASSSTGTGGYTF
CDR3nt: TGTGCCAGCAGCTCGACCGGGACAGGGGGCTACACCTTC

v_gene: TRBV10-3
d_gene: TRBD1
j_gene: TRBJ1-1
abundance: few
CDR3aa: CAIRQGANTEAFF
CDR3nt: TGTGCCATCAGACAGGGGGCAAACACTGAAGCTTTCTTT

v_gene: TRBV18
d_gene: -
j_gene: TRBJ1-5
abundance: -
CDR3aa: CASSPPAGQPQHF
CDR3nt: TGTGCCAGCTCACCACCGGCTGGTCAGCCCCAGCATTTT

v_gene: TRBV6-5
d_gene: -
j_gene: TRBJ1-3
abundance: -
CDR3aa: CASSPTENTIYF
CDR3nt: TGTGCCAGCAGCCCTACGGAAAACACCATATATTTT

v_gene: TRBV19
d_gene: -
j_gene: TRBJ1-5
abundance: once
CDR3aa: CASSKGPVTMNQPQHF
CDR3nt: TGTGCCAGTAGTAAGGGGCCAGTAACCATGAATCAGCCCCAGCATTTT

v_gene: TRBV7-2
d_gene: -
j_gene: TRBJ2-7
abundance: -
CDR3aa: CASSPSVYEQYF
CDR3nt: TGTGCCAGCAGCCCCTCAGTCTACGAGCAGTACTTC

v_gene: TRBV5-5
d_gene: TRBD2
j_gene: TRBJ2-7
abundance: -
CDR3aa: CASSPGLAGASSYEQYF
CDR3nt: TGTGCCAGCAGCCCGGGACTAGCGGGGGCGAGCTCCTACGAGCAGTACTTC